This T cell receptor beta chain derives from a study of cytomegalovirus exposure and HLA in healthy donors. Whole-study results and caveats: Fewer than 20,000 TCR beta sequences were associated with HLA alleles at 0.05 false discovery rate in a later analysis. The authors assumed roughly uniform sequencing depth across donors for presence/absence analyses. Listed as cytomegalovirus-associated were around 160 TCR beta chains.

Trimming cost V 1 base and J 6 bases; bases outside gene matches: 1. Germline V gene sequence: CDR1 SGHVS, CDR2 FQNEAQ. There are 14 residues in the CDR3. About this clone itself: Its specificity is unknown.

The PCR used 60 Vbeta and 13 Jbeta primers. Sequenced by immunoSEQ multiplex PCR; TCRdb stores in-frame clones only, minus some. The profile shows 150,000 to 200,000 clones, over 65% of them singletons. As for the donors, each was a healthy bone marrow donor. The source is a woman aged 25 to 39 in good health and CMV-seronegative. The sequencing input was PBMCs. J is TRBJ2-7 and V is TRBV7-8; TRBD2 matches 12 bases. The CDR3 protein is CASSLELAGGEQYF. Written as DNA, the CDR3 is TGTGCCAGCAGCTTAGAACTAGCGGGAGGCGAGCAGTACTTC.